This T cell receptor beta chain was identified in a study of cytomegalovirus exposure and HLA in healthy donors. Regarding the study as a whole: The sole available immune exposure information was CMV serostatus. What a later analysis showed was that several of the most significant clusters appeared linked to common viral pathogens. Cytomegalovirus-associated TCR beta chains were listed, numbering approximately 150.

A note on this clone: As yet, its antigen is unknown.

J lost 2 bases, V lost 6 bases, and 8 bases had no gene match. The CDR3 is 15 amino acids. The germline CDR1 and CDR2 sequences are MNHNS and SASEGT. PCR amplification relied on 60 Vbeta primers (plus 13 Jbeta primers). The assay was immunoSEQ multiplex PCR, and TCRdb's table has in-frame clones only and misses some. Of about 120,000 clones listed, around three quarters were seen once; the top ten hold roughly 11%. The source material was PBMCs. The V gene is TRBV6-1, the J gene TRBJ2-7; 9 bases line up with TRBD2. The clonotype comes from a man aged 35-49 years in good health and CMV-seropositive. The CDR3: CASRTSGTSPYEQYF. The CDR3 region has the DNA TGTGCCAGCAGGACATCCGGGACTAGCCCCTACGAGCAGTACTTC.